These 16 T cell receptor beta chains were sequenced from one sample in a study of blood T cell repertoires in COVID-19 (dated by TCRdb to about 2020). Receptor amplification or capture employed the immunoSEQ multiplex PCR assay. This immuneACCESS table, as held by TCRdb, lists in-frame sequences with V and J called but not all clones. Of the missing ones, under half trace to an unresolved V gene in checked studies; the others have no known cause. The sample table contains 250,000 or so clones; only one count was recorded for approximately 86% of them. About 1.5% of the sample rests with the top ten. Input material: PBMCs or T cells enriched from blood (not recorded which). These receptors originate from a woman aged 45-65 years who had recovered from COVID-19.

The rearrangement links TRBV15 to TRBJ2-7; 11 bases are a match to TRBD2. V trimming: 9 bases; J trimming: 3 bases; junction bases outside the gene matches: 7. CDR3 length: 14 amino acids. Germline-derived CDR1 and CDR2 are LNHNV and YYDKDF (reference sequence). CDR3 sequence reads: CATQPGTSGYEQYF. The CDR3 DNA is TGTGCCACTCAACCCGGGACTAGCGGCTACGAGCAGTACTTC. The complete variable domain, with remaining parts taken from reference TRBV15 and TRBJ2-7, reads DAMVIQNPRYQVTQFGKPVTLSCSQTLNHNVMYWYQQKSSQAPKLLFHYYDKDFNNEADTPDNFQSRRPNTSFCFLDIRSPGLGDTAMYLCATQPGTSGYEQYFGPGTRLTVT.

The chain recombines TRBV18 with TRBJ1-2; TRBD1 matches 8 bases. The CDR3 is 14 amino acids. J gave up 3 bases and V 5 bases, and 5 bases lay outside the gene matches. Germline CDR1 is KGHSH and CDR2 is LQKENI. The CDR3 coding sequence is TGTGCCAGCTCAAATGGACAGGGCCACTATGGCTACACCTTC. Its protein product is CASSNGQGHYGYTF.

The chain couples TRBV6-1 to TRBJ1-3, with TRBD1 matching over 10 bases. The J segment lost 0 bases and the V segment lost 1 base, leaving 6 bases of the junction unmatched. The CDR3 length is 18 residues. The germline gives CDR1 MNHNS, CDR2 SASEGT. The CDR3 region has the DNA TGTGCCAGCAGTGAAGTGTTTTGGGACAGGGGCTCTGGAAACACCATATATTTT. Its translation is CASSEVFWDRGSGNTIYF.

The chain joins TRBV28 to TRBJ2-7; D perhaps matches TRBD1 (6 bases). Germline V gene sequence: CDR1 MDHEN, CDR2 SYDVKM. The CDR3 totals 14 residues. V shed 8 bases and J shed 2 bases, with 16 bases lying between them. The CDR3 DNA is TGTGCCAGCGGAAGGGGGATCCTAACCTACGAGCAGTACTTC. Translating it yields CASGRGILTYEQYF. Using reference TRBV28 and TRBJ2-7 for the parts outside the CDR3, the full variable domain is DVKVTQSSRYLVKRTGEKVFLECVQDMDHENMFWYRQDPGLGLRLIYFSYDVKMKEKGDIPEGYSVSREKKERFSLILESASTNQTSMYLCASGRGILTYEQYFGPGTRLTVT.

CDR3 in amino acids: CSASSADTQYF. DNA for the CDR3: TGCAGTGCTAGTTCAGCAGATACGCAGTATTTT. The chain couples TRBV20-1 to TRBJ2-3; D gene uncertain. Germline assignment: CDR1 DFQATT and CDR2 SNEGSKA (reference sequence). V dropped 3 bases and J dropped 4 bases, with 5 bases sitting between them. CDR3 length equals 11 residues.

The V gene is TRBV5-1, the J gene TRBJ2-2, with 11 bases that match TRBD2. The germline V gene encodes CDR1 SGHRS and CDR2 YFSETQ. The CDR3 has 15 residues. The V gene end was trimmed by 1 base and the J gene end by 5 bases; junction bases not matched to a gene: 1. The CDR3 bases are TGCGCCAGCAGCTTGCGACTAGCGGGGACCGGGGAGCTGTTTTTT. Translated, it gives CASSLRLAGTGELFF.

The V gene is TRBV6-5, the J gene TRBJ1-6; no definite D call. V lost 8 bases and J lost 5, with 16 bases in between. CDR1 MNHEY and CDR2 SVGAGI come from the germline V gene. This CDR3 has 15 amino acids. In nucleotides, the CDR3 is TGTGCCAGCTGGCTTTTAGTAGGAGATAATTCACCCCTCCACTTT. This encodes CASWLLVGDNSPLHF.

The sample holds a few counts of this clone. The chain employs TRBV7-9 and TRBJ2-2; 8 nucleotides agree with TRBD2. Germline lookup yields CDR1 SEHNR and CDR2 FQNEAQ (reference sequence). CDR3 size: 16 residues. V trimming: 5 bases; J trimming: 3 bases; junction bases outside the gene matches: 8. CDR3 in amino acids: CASSHGTSGYTGELFF. CDR3 nucleotide sequence: TGTGCCAGCAGCCACGGAACTAGCGGATACACCGGGGAGCTGTTTTTT.

V is TRBV7-3 and J is TRBJ2-1; 9 bases match TRBD2. Trimming cost V 2 bases and J 6 bases; bases outside gene matches: 5. The V gene's germline CDR1 is SGHTA and CDR2 FQGTGA. The CDR3 covers 15 residues. This CDR3 reads CASSLWLAGTNEQFF. The CDR3 DNA follows: TGTGCCAGCAGCTTATGGCTAGCGGGAACCAATGAGCAGTTCTTC.

The chain joins TRBV7-2 to TRBJ1-2; 8 bases match TRBD1. In germline, CDR1 is SGHTA, CDR2 FQGNSA. The ends lost 5 bases at V and 5 bases at J; junction bases unmatched: 10. This CDR3 is built from 15 residues. The CDR3 DNA is TGTGCCAGCAGCCCTACAGGACAGGGTCTTTATGGCTACACCTTC. Residues: CASSPTGQGLYGYTF.

The chain combines TRBV7-9 with TRBJ2-5; 9 bases agree with TRBD1. V was pared by 4 bases and J by 3 bases, with 6 bases of the junction left unmatched. CDR3 length equals 15 residues. The germline CDR1 and CDR2 sequences are SEHNR and FQNEAQ (reference sequence). CDR3 in DNA: TGTGCCAGCAGCTCCCATGGGACAGGGAAAGAGACCCAGTACTTC. Protein product: CASSSHGTGKETQYF.

The CDR3 nucleotides are TGTGCCAGCAGTGAACTAGGGGGGGGGCAGCCCCAGCATTTT. As protein: CASSELGGGQPQHF. The chain carries TRBV6-1 and TRBJ1-5, with a weak D call TRBD1 (6 bases). This CDR3 region has 14 residues. V lost 2 bases and J lost 7, with 12 bases in between. The germline gives CDR1 MNHNS, CDR2 SASEGT.

The chain carries TRBV7-6 and TRBJ2-2; 7 bases line up with TRBD1. Germline V gene lookup returns CDR1 SGHVS and CDR2 FNYEAQ. After removal of 5 bases from V and 6 bases from J, the junction contained 9 bases not matched to a gene. This CDR3 contains 15 residues. This chain's CDR3 is CASSTRRGYAGELFF. The DNA for the CDR3 is TGTGCCAGCAGCACCCGCAGGGGGTATGCCGGGGAGCTGTTTTTT.

Written as DNA, the CDR3 is TGTGCCAGCAGCCAAGGGGGAAGCTCCTACGAGCAGTACTTC. Amino acid sequence: CASSQGGSSYEQYF. The genes are TRBV9 and TRBJ2-7, with a possible D match to TRBD1 (6 bases). The V gene lost 4 bases and the J gene lost 0 bases, with 11 bases spanning the gap. Germline V gives CDR1 SGDLS, CDR2 YYNGEE. The CDR3 contains 14 residues.

The chain uses TRBV4-2 and TRBJ1-4, with 11 bases matching TRBD1. Germline-derived CDR1 and CDR2 are LGHNA and YNFKEQ. V trimming: 3 bases; J trimming: 6 bases; junction bases outside the gene matches: 3. The CDR3 has 15 amino acids. CDR3 sequence (DNA): TGTGCCAGCAGCCAGGGGACAGGGGGGGATGAAAAACTGTTTTTT. Amino acid sequence: CASSQGTGGDEKLFF.

The chain is built from TRBV19 and TRBJ1-1; D remains ambiguous. V was clipped by 2 bases and J by 4 bases, with 17 bases between them. The CDR3 consists of 16 residues. Germline V CDR1 and CDR2: LNHDA, SQIVND (reference sequence). This CDR3 is CASSIRIGGYGTEAFF. In nucleotides, the CDR3 is TGTGCCAGTAGTATAAGAATCGGAGGGTACGGCACTGAAGCTTTCTTT.